Below are 13 T cell receptor beta chains sequenced from a single sample in a study of T-cell memory formation after mild COVID-19. In TCRdb, the 5' RACE reads were re-called with MiXCR into one record per CDR3 protein. The table includes more than 75,000 distinct CDR3 sequences, 25% detected once. Sequenced sample: PBMCs or a T cell subset sorted from them (not recorded which). These receptors were obtained from a man aged 18-30 years who had mild COVID-19 (a few samples of this study predate the infection). Cell type and time point are not known.

This clonotype was seen ten or more times. CDR3 DNA sequence: TGTGCCAGCAGTGAAAGAGCGGGGGGCCCCACAGATACGCAGTATTTT. Translated: CASSERAGGPTDTQYF. This sequence joins TRBV6-4 and TRBJ2-3; the match to TRBD2 covers 9 bases. From germline, CDR1 is MRHNA and CDR2 SNTAGT. The CDR3 length is 16 residues. V dropped 3 bases and J dropped 2; count of bases not matched to a gene: 6.

DNA for the CDR3: TGTGCCAGCAGTTACCGGGCATCAGGCCACTACGAGCAGTACGTC. Protein sequence: CASSYRASGHYEQYV. The chain joins TRBV6-2 or TRBV6-3 to TRBJ2-7; D is undetermined. Germline CDR1 and CDR2: MNHEY and SVGEGT. This CDR3 has 15 residues. V dropped 2 bases and J dropped 3 bases, with 14 bases sitting between them.

The chain carries TRBV7-2 and TRBJ2-1; 7 nucleotides match TRBD2. The CDR3 loop spans 15 amino acids. J lost 0 bases, V lost 4 bases, and 3 bases had no gene match. The V gene's germline CDR1 is SGHTA and CDR2 FQGNSA. The CDR3 loop is CASSWGLTSYNEQFF. CDR3 in DNA: TGTGCCAGCAGCTGGGGACTAACCTCCTACAATGAGCAGTTCTTC.

This clonotype was found a few times. The chain uses TRBV3-1 and TRBJ2-1; TRBD2 agrees at 8 bases. CDR1 is LGHDT, CDR2 YNNKEL, per germline (reference sequence). Trimming at V came to 1 base and at J to 7 bases, leaving 6 bases not matched to a gene. The CDR3 is 15 residues long. CDR3 sequence: CASSQGPRGGNEQFF. The CDR3 DNA sequence: TGTGCCAGCAGCCAAGGCCCACGGGGGGGAAATGAGCAGTTCTTC.

This clonotype was picked up one time. The chain recombines TRBV4-1 with TRBJ2-1, with D possibly called TRBD1 or TRBD2 (5 bases each). This CDR3 spans 13 amino acids. Germline lookup yields CDR1 MGHRA and CDR2 YSYEKL. V was pared by 0 bases and J by 9 bases, with 9 bases between. The CDR3 DNA reads TGCGCCAGCAGCCAAGAGGCTGGGGGTGAGCAGTTCTTC. Its translation is CASSQEAGGEQFF.

The rearrangement links TRBV6-2 or TRBV6-3 to TRBJ2-3; 7 nucleotides agree with TRBD1. Germline V lookup: CDR1 MNHEY, CDR2 SVGEGT. J lost 3 bases, V lost 6 bases, and 6 bases had no gene match. CDR3 length: 14 amino acids. The CDR3 is CASSRDRQTDTQYF. In nucleotides, the CDR3 is TGTGCCAGCAGCCGGGACAGACAAACAGATACGCAGTATTTT.

A few counts support this clonotype. The rearrangement joins TRBV6-5 to TRBJ1-2; D call uncertain. Trimming took off 4 bases at V and 2 bases at J, with 14 bases between the two ends. The germline V gene encodes CDR1 MNHEY and CDR2 SVGAGI. The CDR3 consists of 15 residues. The CDR3 protein is CASSLGSDLNYGYTF. As DNA, the CDR3 is TGTGCCAGCAGTTTGGGGTCAGACCTCAACTATGGCTACACCTTC.

This clonotype was recorded a few times. The gene calls are TRBV4-1 and TRBJ2-7; D call uncertain. CDR1 is MGHRA and CDR2 is YSYEKL in the germline V gene. CDR3 length: 15 residues. The germline V and J ends were trimmed by 4 bases and 0 bases, with 13 bases remaining between them. CDR3 loop: CASSLAPQISYEQYF. The CDR3, as DNA: TGCGCCAGCAGCCTAGCCCCACAGATCTCCTACGAGCAGTACTTC.

This clonotype was recorded at least ten times. The chain employs TRBV4-3 and TRBJ2-3, with a tentative D call TRBD2 (6 bases). CDR1 LGHNA and CDR2 YSLEER come from the germline V gene. This CDR3 comprises 14 residues. V shed 5 bases and J shed 4 bases, with 13 bases lying between them. As DNA, the CDR3 is TGCGCCAGCAGCTCGGGACGGGAGCCAGATACGCAGTATTTT. It encodes CASSSGREPDTQYF.

The J gene is TRBJ1-1, the V gene TRBV4-3; no clear D gene. The CDR3 covers 15 residues. Germline V gives CDR1 LGHNA, CDR2 YSLEER. Trimming stripped 1 base from V and 0 bases from J, with 9 bases between. CDR3 amino acids: CASSQVGFMNTEAFF. The CDR3 DNA reads TGCGCCAGCAGCCAAGTGGGTTTCATGAACACTGAAGCTTTCTTT.

The chain combines TRBV5-1 with TRBJ2-3, with D perhaps matching TRBD1 or TRBD2 (5 bases each). CDR1 is SGHRS and CDR2 is YFSETQ in the germline V gene. The CDR3 sequence is 15 residues long. V was cut by 4 bases and J by 2 bases, with 14 bases left in between. CDR3 protein: CASSPLLGDTDTQYF. CDR3 coding DNA: TGCGCCAGCAGCCCCCTCTTGGGGGACACAGATACGCAGTATTTT.

The chain is built from TRBV7-2 and TRBJ2-5; unclear D gene. The CDR3 length is 13 residues. Germline V gene lookup returns CDR1 SGHTA and CDR2 FQGNSA. The V end was cut by 2 bases, the J end by 14 bases, with 18 bases between. The chain's CDR3 is CASSLRWKGVPYF. The CDR3, as DNA: TGTGCCAGCAGCTTAAGGTGGAAAGGCGTACCATACTTC.

The chain recombines TRBV4-3 with TRBJ1-6; unclear D gene. V lost 1 base and J 9 bases, leaving 13 bases between the germline ends. CDR3 length: 15 residues. CDR1 LGHNA and CDR2 YSLEER come from the germline V gene. The CDR3 here is CASSQVAGLGSPLHF. In DNA, the CDR3 is TGCGCCAGCAGCCAAGTAGCAGGTTTAGGTTCACCCCTCCACTTT.